The sequence of this T cell receptor beta chain was determined in a study of T cell responses to AZD1222 COVID-19 vaccine. Study-level points and caveats: At baseline, seropositivity was found in only a handful of AZD1222 recipients. Epitopes outside B.1.351 and B.1.1.7 mutated regions reportedly drew nearly half of spike TCRs. Sampled repertoires all dated from after the peak T cell response. CD4 TCRs associated with vaccination spanned spike, dominating at 160-218 and 743-854.

Germline V gene lookup returns CDR1 SNHLY and CDR2 FYNNEI. Trimming left V 7 bases short and J 3 bases short, with 10 bases between. The CDR3 has 12 amino acids. Here immunoSEQ multiplex PCR was the method, and the copy in TCRdb shows in-frame clones only, minus some. The profile covers about 93,000 clones, with 80% to 90% appearing a single time and under 3% taken by the ten largest. For this clone: What it binds is not known.

This receptor was identified in an adult who received the AZD1222 COVID-19 vaccine. This chain connects TRBV2 to TRBJ2-7, with a weak D call TRBD2 (5 bases). The material sequenced was peripheral blood, taken 28 days after the second AZD1222 dose. CDR3 in DNA: TGTGCCAGCACCCCGACTAACTACGAGCAGTACTTC. As protein: CASTPTNYEQYF.